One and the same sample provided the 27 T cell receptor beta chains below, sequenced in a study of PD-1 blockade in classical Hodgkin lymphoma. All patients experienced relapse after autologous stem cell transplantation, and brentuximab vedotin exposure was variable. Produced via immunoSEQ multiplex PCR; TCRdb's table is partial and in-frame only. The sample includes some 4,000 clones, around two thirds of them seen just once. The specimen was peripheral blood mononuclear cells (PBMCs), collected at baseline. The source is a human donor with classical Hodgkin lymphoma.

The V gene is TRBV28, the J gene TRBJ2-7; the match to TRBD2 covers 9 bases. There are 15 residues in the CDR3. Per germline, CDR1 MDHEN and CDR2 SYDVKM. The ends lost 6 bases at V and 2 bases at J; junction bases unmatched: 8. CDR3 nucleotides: TGTGCCAGCAGCGAGGGACTAGCAGGGACCTACGAGCAGTACTTC. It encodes CASSEGLAGTYEQYF.

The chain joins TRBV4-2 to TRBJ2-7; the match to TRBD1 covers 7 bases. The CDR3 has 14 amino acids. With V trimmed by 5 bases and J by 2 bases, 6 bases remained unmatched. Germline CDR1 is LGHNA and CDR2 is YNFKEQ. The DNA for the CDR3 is TGTGCCAGCAGCTCCCATCAGGGGGCCTACGAGCAGTACTTC. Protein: CASSSHQGAYEQYF.

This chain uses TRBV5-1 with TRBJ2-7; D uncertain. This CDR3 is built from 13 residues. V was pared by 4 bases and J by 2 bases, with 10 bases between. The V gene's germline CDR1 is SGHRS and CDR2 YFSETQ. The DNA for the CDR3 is TGCGCCAGCAGCCGGACCTATACCTACGAGCAGTACTTC. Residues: CASSRTYTYEQYF.

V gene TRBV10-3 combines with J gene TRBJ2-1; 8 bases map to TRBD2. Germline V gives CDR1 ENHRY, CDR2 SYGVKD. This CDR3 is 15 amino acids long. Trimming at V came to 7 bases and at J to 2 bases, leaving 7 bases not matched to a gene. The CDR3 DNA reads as TGTGCCATCAAGGCCGGGGGGGCCGCCTACAATGAGCAGTTCTTC. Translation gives CAIKAGGAAYNEQFF.

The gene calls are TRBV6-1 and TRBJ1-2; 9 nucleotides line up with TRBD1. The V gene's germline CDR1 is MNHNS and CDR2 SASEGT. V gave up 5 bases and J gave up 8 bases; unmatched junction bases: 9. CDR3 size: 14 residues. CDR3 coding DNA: TGTGCCAGCAGTCAACAGGGGGCGGTCGGCGGCTACACCTTC. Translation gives CASSQQGAVGGYTF.

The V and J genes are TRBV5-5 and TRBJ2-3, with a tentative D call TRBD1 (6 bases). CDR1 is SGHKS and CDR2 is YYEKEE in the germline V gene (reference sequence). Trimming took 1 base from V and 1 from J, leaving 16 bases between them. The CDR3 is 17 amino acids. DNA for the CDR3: TGTGCCAGCAGCTTGATCGCCGGGACACAAGGCACAGATACGCAGTATTTT. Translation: CASSLIAGTQGTDTQYF.

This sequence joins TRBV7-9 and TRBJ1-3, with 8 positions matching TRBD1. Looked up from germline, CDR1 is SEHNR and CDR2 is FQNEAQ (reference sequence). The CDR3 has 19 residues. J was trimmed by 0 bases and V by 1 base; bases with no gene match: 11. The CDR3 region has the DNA TGTGCCAGCAGCTTAGGCGGACAGGGTCGGGGGGACTCTGGAAACACCATATATTTT. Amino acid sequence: CASSLGGQGRGDSGNTIYF.

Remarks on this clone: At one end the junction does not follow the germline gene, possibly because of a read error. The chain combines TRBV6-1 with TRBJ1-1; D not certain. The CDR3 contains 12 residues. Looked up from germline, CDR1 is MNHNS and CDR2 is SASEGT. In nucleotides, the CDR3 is TGTGCCAGCTGTGACGCCACTACTGAAGCTTTCTTT. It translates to CASCDATTEAFF.

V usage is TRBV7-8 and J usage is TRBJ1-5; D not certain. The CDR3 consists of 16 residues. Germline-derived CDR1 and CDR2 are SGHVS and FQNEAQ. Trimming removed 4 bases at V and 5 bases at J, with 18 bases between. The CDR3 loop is CASSSIGAGGDQPQHF. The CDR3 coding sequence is TGTGCCAGCAGCTCGATCGGTGCAGGCGGAGATCAGCCCCAGCATTTT. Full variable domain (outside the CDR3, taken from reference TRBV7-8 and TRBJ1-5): GAGVSQSPRYKVAKRGQDVALRCDPISGHVSLFWYQQALGQGPEFLTYFQNEAQLDKSGLPSDRFFAERPEGSVSTLKIQRTQQEDSAVYLCASSSIGAGGDQPQHFGDGTRLSIL.

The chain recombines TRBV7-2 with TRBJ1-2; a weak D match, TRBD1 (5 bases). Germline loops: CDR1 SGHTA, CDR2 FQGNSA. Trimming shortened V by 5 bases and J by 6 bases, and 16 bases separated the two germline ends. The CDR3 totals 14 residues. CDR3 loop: CASSLTSGGDGYTF. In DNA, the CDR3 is TGTGCCAGCAGCCTCACGTCGGGGGGAGATGGCTACACCTTC. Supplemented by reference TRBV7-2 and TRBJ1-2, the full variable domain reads GAGVSQSPSNKVTEKGKDVELRCDPISGHTALYWYRQSLGQGLEFLIYFQGNSAPDKSGLPSDRFSAERTGGSVSTLTIQRTQQEDSAVYLCASSLTSGGDGYTFGSGTRLTVV.

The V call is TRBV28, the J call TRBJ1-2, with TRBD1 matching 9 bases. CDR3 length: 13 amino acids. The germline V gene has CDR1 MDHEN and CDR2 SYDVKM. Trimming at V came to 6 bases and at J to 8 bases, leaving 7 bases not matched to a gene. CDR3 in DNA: TGTGCCAGCAGCCTCCGGGACAGGGTCGGCTACACCTTC. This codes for CASSLRDRVGYTF.

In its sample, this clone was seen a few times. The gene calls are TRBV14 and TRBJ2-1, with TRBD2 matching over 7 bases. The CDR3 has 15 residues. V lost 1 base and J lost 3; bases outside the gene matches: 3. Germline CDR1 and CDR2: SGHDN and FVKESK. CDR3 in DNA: TGTGCCAGCAGCCAAGTGGGGGGGGGCTACAATGAGCAGTTCTTC. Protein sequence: CASSQVGGGYNEQFF. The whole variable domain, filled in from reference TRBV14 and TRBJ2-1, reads EAGVTQFPSHSVIEKGQTVTLRCDPISGHDNLYWYRRVMGKEIKFLLHFVKESKQDESGMPNNRFLAERTGGTYSTLKVQPAELEDSGVYFCASSQVGGGYNEQFFGPGTRLTVL.

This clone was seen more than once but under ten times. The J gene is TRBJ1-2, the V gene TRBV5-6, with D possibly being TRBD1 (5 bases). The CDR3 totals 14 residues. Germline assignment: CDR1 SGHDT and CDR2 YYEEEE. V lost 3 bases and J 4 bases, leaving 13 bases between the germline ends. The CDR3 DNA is TGTGCCAGCAGCTCGGACAAGTCCGTCTATGGCTACACCTTC. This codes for CASSSDKSVYGYTF.

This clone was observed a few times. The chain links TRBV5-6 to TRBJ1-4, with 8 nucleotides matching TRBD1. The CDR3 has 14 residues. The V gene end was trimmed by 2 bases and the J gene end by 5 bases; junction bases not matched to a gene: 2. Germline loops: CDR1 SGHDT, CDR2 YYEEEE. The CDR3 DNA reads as TGTGCCAGCAGCTTATGGACAGGGAATGAAAAACTGTTTTTT. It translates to CASSLWTGNEKLFF.

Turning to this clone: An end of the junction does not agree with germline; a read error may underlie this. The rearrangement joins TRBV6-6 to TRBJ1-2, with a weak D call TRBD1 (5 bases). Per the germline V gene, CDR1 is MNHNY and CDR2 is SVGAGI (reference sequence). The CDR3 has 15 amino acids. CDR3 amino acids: CASSYSDTINYGHTF. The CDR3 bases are TGTGCCAGCAGTTACTCGGACACGATTAACTATGGCCACACCTTC.

CDR3 sequence reads: CASSPGQFRSGANVLTF. The CDR3 coding sequence is TGTGCCAGCAGCCCGGGACAGTTCCGATCAGGGGCCAACGTCCTGACTTTC. J is TRBJ2-6 and V is TRBV27; 7 positions match TRBD1. V trimming: 6 bases; J trimming: 4 bases; junction bases outside the gene matches: 12. Germline V lookup: CDR1 MNHEY, CDR2 SMNVEV (reference sequence). CDR3 length: 17 amino acids.

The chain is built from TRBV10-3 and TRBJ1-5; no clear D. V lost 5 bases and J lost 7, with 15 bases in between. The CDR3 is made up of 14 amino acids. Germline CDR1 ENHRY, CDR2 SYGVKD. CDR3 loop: CAISSRPSGQPQHF. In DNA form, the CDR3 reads TGTGCCATCAGTTCAAGGCCGAGCGGACAGCCCCAGCATTTT.

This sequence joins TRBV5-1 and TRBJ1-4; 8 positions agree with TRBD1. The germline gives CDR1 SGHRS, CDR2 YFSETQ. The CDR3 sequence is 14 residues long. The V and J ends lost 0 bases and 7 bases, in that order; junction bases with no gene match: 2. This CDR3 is CASSLGQGFEKLFF. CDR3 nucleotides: TGCGCCAGCAGCTTGGGACAGGGGTTTGAAAAACTGTTTTTT.

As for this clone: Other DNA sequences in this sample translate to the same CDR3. The chain's CDR3 is CAWSVLGRADTQYF. In DNA, the CDR3 is TGTGCCTGGAGTGTACTGGGGAGGGCAGATACGCAGTATTTT. The rearrangement links TRBV30 to TRBJ2-3; TRBD2 aligns across 7 bases. V lost 0 bases, J lost 4 bases, and 4 bases stayed unmatched. CDR3 length equals 14 residues. From germline, CDR1 is GTSNPN and CDR2 SVGIG (reference sequence).

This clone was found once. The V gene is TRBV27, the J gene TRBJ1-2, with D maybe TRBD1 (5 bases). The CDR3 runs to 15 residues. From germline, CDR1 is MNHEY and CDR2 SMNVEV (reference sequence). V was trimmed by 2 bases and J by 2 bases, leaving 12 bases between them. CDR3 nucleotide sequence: TGTGCCAGCAGTTTACATGGGGCTAGGAACTATGGCTACACCTTC. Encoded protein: CASSLHGARNYGYTF.

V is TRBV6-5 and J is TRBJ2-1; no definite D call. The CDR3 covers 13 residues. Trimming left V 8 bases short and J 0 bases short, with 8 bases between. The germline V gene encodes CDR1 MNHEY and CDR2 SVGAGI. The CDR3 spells CASAESSYNEQFF. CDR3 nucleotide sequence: TGTGCCAGCGCAGAGAGCTCCTACAATGAGCAGTTCTTC.

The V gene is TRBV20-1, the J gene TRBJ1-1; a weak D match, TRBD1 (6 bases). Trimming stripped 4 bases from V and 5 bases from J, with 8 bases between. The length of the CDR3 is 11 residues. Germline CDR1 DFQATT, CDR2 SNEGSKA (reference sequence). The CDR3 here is CSAIGGTEAFF. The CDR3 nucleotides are TGCAGTGCTATAGGGGGGACTGAAGCTTTCTTT.

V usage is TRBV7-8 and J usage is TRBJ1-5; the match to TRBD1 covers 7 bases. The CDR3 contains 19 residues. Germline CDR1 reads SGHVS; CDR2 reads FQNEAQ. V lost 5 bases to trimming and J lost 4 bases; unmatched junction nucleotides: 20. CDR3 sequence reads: CASSPETIYRQGWNQPQHF. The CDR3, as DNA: TGTGCCAGCAGCCCGGAAACCATATATCGACAGGGTTGGAATCAGCCCCAGCATTTT.

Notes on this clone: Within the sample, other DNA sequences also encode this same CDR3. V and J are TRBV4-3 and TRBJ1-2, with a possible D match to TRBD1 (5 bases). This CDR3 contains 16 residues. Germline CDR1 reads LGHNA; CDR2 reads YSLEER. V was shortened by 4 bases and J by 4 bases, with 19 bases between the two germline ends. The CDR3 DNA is TGCGCCAGCAGCCCGGCTCTCCAGGGCTGGGGCTATGGCTACACCTTC. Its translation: CASSPALQGWGYGYTF.

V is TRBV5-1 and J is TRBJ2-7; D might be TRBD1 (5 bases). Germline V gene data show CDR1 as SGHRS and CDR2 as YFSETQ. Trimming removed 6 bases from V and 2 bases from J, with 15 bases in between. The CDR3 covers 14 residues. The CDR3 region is CASTAGNFAYEQYF. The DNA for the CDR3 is TGCGCCAGCACGGCAGGGAACTTCGCCTACGAGCAGTACTTC.

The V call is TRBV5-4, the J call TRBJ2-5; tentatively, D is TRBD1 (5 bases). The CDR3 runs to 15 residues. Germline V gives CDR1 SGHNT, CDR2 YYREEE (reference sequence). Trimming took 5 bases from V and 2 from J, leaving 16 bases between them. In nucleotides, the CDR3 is TGTGCCAGCAGGATCTTAGGGGCTAGGCAAGAGACCCAGTACTTC. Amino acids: CASRILGARQETQYF.

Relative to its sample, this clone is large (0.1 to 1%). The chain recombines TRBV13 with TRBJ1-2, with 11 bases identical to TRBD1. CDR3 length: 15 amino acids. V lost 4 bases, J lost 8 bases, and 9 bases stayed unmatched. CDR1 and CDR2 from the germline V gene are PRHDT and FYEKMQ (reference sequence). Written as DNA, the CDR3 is TGTGCCAGCAGCTCAAGGGACAGGGGGATTAGCGGCTACACCTTC. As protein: CASSSRDRGISGYTF.